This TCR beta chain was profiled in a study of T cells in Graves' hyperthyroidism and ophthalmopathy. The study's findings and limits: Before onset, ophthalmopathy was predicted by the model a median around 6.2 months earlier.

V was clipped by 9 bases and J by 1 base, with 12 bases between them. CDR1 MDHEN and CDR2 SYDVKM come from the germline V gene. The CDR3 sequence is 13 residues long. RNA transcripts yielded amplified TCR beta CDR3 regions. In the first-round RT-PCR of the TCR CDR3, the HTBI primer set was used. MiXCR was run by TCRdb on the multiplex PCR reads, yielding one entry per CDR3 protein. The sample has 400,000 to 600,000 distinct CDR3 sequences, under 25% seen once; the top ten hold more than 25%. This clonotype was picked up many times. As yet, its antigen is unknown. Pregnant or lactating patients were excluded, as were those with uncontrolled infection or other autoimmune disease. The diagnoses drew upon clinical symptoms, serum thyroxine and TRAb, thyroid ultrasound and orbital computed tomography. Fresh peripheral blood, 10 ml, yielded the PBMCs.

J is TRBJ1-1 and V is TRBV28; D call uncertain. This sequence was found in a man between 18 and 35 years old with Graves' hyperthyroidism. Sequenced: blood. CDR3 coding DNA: TGTGCCAGTTGGGGAGACGGGAACACTGAAGCTTTCTTT. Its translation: CASWGDGNTEAFF.